A selection of T cell receptor beta chains follows, all from one sample in a study of siplizumab effects on memory and regulatory T cells. Assay: immunoSEQ multiplex PCR; the TCRdb copy retains only in-frame clones and omits some. Seen here are 37,000 or so clones, roughly 90% observed once, and the top ten hold less than 0.3%. Specimen: naive CD4+ T cells sorted from blood. Source of these receptors: a human donor in good health. Each CDR3 is given with its conserved first and last residue. D genes are given only for firm matches. Not every row has a clone size; where given, it reads once, few, many or a size class.

CDR3aa: CASSLAITYEQYF
CDR3nt: TGTGCCAGCAGCTTAGCGATTACCTACGAGCAGTACTTC
v_gene: TRBV7-6
d_gene: .
abundance: .
j_gene: TRBJ2-7

CDR3aa: CASSIDSGRTYQETQYF
CDR3nt: TGTGCCAGTAGTATAGACAGCGGGAGGACGTACCAAGAGACCCAGTACTTC
v_gene: TRBV19
d_gene: TRBD2
abundance: .
j_gene: TRBJ2-5

CDR3aa: CASSQVSGIGSGYTF
CDR3nt: TGTGCCAGCAGCCAAGTGTCAGGGATTGGTAGTGGCTACACCTTC
v_gene: TRBV14
d_gene: .
abundance: few
j_gene: TRBJ1-2

CDR3aa: CASSEQGSGTEAFF
CDR3nt: TGCGCCAGCAGCGAACAGGGCAGCGGCACTGAAGCTTTCTTT
v_gene: TRBV5-1
d_gene: .
abundance: .
j_gene: TRBJ1-1

CDR3aa: CASSGTTTVNTEAFF
CDR3nt: TGTGCCAGCAGCGGTACGACTACGGTGAACACTGAAGCTTTCTTT
v_gene: TRBV9
d_gene: .
abundance: few
j_gene: TRBJ1-1

CDR3aa: CASSPGMRGDTQYF
CDR3nt: TGTGCCAGCAGCCCCGGGATGCGGGGAGATACGCAGTATTTT
v_gene: TRBV5-6
d_gene: .
abundance: .
j_gene: TRBJ2-3

CDR3aa: CASSLGGTPYEQYF
CDR3nt: TGCGCCAGCAGCTTGGGAGGGACTCCCTACGAGCAGTACTTC
v_gene: TRBV5-1
d_gene: .
abundance: .
j_gene: TRBJ2-7

CDR3aa: CSFRTSGINEQFF
CDR3nt: TGCAGCTTCCGGACTAGCGGGATTAATGAGCAGTTCTTC
v_gene: TRBV29-1
d_gene: TRBD2
abundance: .
j_gene: TRBJ2-1

CDR3aa: CASSFGQVNEKLFF
CDR3nt: TGCGCCAGCAGCTTTGGACAAGTTAATGAAAAACTGTTTTTT
v_gene: TRBV5-1
d_gene: .
abundance: .
j_gene: TRBJ1-4

CDR3aa: CASSLDPLNTEAFF
CDR3nt: TGTGCCAGCAGCTTGGACCCCCTGAACACTGAAGCTTTCTTT
v_gene: TRBV5-8
d_gene: .
abundance: .
j_gene: TRBJ1-1

CDR3aa: CASSPGGSLNTEAFF
CDR3nt: TGTGCCAGCAGTCCAGGGGGGAGCCTGAACACTGAAGCTTTCTTT
v_gene: TRBV27
d_gene: TRBD1
abundance: once
j_gene: TRBJ1-1

CDR3aa: CASSVTGGNEKLFF
CDR3nt: TGTGCCAGCAGCGTGACAGGAGGTAATGAAAAACTGTTTTTT
v_gene: TRBV9
d_gene: .
abundance: .
j_gene: TRBJ1-4

CDR3aa: CASTQGGGGETQYF
CDR3nt: TGTGCCAGCACTCAGGGTGGCGGGGGTGAGACCCAGTACTTC
v_gene: TRBV9
d_gene: TRBD2
abundance: .
j_gene: TRBJ2-5

CDR3aa: CASRPGSSYEQYF
CDR3nt: TGTGCCAGCCGTCCGGGAAGCTCCTACGAGCAGTACTTC
v_gene: TRBV6-5
d_gene: .
abundance: .
j_gene: TRBJ2-7

CDR3aa: CASSSSDSNYGYTF
CDR3nt: TGTGCCAGCAGCTCGTCGGACAGCAACTATGGCTACACCTTC
v_gene: TRBV7-9
d_gene: .
abundance: .
j_gene: TRBJ1-2

CDR3aa: CASSSGRGTVYNEQFF
CDR3nt: TGTGCCAGCAGCTCCGGGAGGGGGACAGTCTACAATGAGCAGTTCTTC
v_gene: TRBV7-9
d_gene: .
abundance: .
j_gene: TRBJ2-1

CDR3aa: CASSPGQGRGYGYTF
CDR3nt: TGTGCCAGCAGCCCCGGACAGGGTCGGGGCTATGGCTACACCTTC
v_gene: TRBV5-5
d_gene: TRBD1
abundance: once
j_gene: TRBJ1-2

CDR3aa: CASSIASYYGYTF
CDR3nt: TGTGCCAGTAGTATAGCAAGTTACTATGGCTACACCTTC
v_gene: TRBV19
d_gene: .
abundance: few
j_gene: TRBJ1-2

CDR3aa: CASSADRADEQFF
CDR3nt: TGTGCCAGCAGCGCGGACAGGGCAGATGAGCAGTTCTTC
v_gene: TRBV5-4
d_gene: TRBD1
abundance: .
j_gene: TRBJ2-1

CDR3aa: CASSHGTAIYNEQFF
CDR3nt: TGTGCCAGCAGCCACGGGACCGCCATCTACAATGAGCAGTTCTTC
v_gene: TRBV5-5
d_gene: .
abundance: few
j_gene: TRBJ2-1

CDR3aa: CASSEGDGYEQYF
CDR3nt: TGTGCCAGCAGCGAGGGGGACGGGTACGAGCAGTACTTC
v_gene: TRBV28
d_gene: .
abundance: .
j_gene: TRBJ2-7

CDR3aa: CASSIRATSGGPRTGELFF
CDR3nt: TGTGCCAGTAGTATTAGGGCCACTAGCGGGGGACCTCGCACCGGGGAGCTGTTTTTT
v_gene: TRBV19
d_gene: TRBD2
abundance: .
j_gene: TRBJ2-2

CDR3aa: CSVVTGGSGNTIYF
CDR3nt: TGCAGCGTAGTAACAGGGGGCTCTGGAAACACCATATATTTT
v_gene: TRBV29-1
d_gene: TRBD1
abundance: .
j_gene: TRBJ1-3

CDR3aa: CASRVTVTDTQYF
CDR3nt: TGTGCCAGCAGAGTGACAGTCACAGATACGCAGTATTTT
v_gene: TRBV7-3
d_gene: .
abundance: .
j_gene: TRBJ2-3

CDR3aa: CASSPTKGRGANVLTF
CDR3nt: TGCGCCAGCAGCCCGACGAAGGGCAGGGGGGCCAACGTCCTGACTTTC
v_gene: TRBV4-1
d_gene: .
abundance: .
j_gene: TRBJ2-6

CDR3aa: CASSQPPLVRSGNTIYF
CDR3nt: TGCGCCAGCAGCCAACCACCCTTGGTCAGGTCTGGAAACACCATATATTTT
v_gene: TRBV4-1
d_gene: .
abundance: .
j_gene: TRBJ1-3

CDR3aa: CATGSHRMDNYGYTF
CDR3nt: TGTGCCACCGGATCCCACCGCATGGATAACTATGGCTACACCTTC
v_gene: TRBV7-3
d_gene: .
abundance: .
j_gene: TRBJ1-2

CDR3aa: CASSLTGGNQPQHF
CDR3nt: TGCGCCAGCAGCTTGACAGGGGGCAATCAGCCCCAGCATTTT
v_gene: TRBV5-1
d_gene: TRBD1
abundance: .
j_gene: TRBJ1-5